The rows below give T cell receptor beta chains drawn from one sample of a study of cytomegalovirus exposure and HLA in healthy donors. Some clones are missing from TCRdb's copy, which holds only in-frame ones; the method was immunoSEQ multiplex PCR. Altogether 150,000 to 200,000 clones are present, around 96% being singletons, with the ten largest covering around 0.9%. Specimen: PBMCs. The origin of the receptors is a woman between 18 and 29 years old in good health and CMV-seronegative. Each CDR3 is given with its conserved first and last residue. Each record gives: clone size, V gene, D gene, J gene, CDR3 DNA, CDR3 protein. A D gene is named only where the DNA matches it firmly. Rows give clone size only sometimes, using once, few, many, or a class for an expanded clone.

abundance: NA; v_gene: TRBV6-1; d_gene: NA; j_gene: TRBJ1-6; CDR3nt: TGTGCCAGCAGTGAAGTAAGGGGTAATTCACCCCTCCACTTT; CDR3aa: CASSEVRGNSPLHF
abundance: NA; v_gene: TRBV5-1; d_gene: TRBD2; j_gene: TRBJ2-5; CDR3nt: TGCGCCAGCAGCTTGAATAGCGGGGGGCCCCAAGAGACCCAGTACTTC; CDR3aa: CASSLNSGGPQETQYF
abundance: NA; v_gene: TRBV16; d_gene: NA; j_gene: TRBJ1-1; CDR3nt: TGTGCCAGCAGCCAATCTCGGGTTGGCACTGAAGCTTTCTTT; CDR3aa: CASSQSRVGTEAFF
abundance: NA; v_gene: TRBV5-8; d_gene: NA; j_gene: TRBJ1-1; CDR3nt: TGTGCCAGCAGCTCTCCTCGGAGACGGGGGGGAACTGAAGCTTTCTTT; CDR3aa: CASSSPRRRGGTEAFF
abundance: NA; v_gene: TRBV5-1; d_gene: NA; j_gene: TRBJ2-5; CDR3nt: TGCGCCAGCAGCTCGTATGCCCCGGGAAAAGAGACCCAGTACTTC; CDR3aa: CASSSYAPGKETQYF
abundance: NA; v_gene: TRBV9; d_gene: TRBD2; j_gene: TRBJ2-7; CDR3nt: TGTGCCAGCAGCGTAGCGGGGGGTACCGCCAGCGAGCAGTACTTC; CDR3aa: CASSVAGGTASEQYF
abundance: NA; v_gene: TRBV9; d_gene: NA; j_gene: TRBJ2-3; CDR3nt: TGTGCCAGCAGCGTAGACGGGGGTGCCCCAGATACGCAGTATTTT; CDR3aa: CASSVDGGAPDTQYF
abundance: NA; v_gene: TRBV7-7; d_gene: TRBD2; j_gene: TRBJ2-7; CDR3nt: TGTGCTAGCAGCCCCAGGAGCGGGGGGCGGGACGAGCAGTACTTC; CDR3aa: CASSPRSGGRDEQYF
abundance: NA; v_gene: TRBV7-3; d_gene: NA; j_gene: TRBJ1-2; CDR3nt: TGTGCCAGCAGCTTAGGTGGTAGTAGGAGCAACTATGGCTACACCTTC; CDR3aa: CASSLGGSRSNYGYTF
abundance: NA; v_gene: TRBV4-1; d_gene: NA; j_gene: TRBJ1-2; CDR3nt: TGCGCCAGCAGCCATGAGGGTAACTATGGCTACACCTTC; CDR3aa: CASSHEGNYGYTF
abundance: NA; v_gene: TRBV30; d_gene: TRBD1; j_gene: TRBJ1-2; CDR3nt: TGTGCCGGGAGGACAGGGGGACTCTCTAACTATGGCTACACCTTC; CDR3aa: CAGRTGGLSNYGYTF
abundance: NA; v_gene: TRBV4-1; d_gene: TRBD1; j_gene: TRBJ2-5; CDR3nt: TGCGCCAGCAGCCAAGACTGGACAGGGGGTAACCAAGAGACCCAGTACTTC; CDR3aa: CASSQDWTGGNQETQYF
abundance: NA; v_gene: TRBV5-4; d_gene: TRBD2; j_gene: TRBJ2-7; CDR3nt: TGTGCCAGCAGCTATGGGACTTTTCGCGGGGGGGCAACGATCTCCTACGAGCAGTACTTC; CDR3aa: CASSYGTFRGGATISYEQYF
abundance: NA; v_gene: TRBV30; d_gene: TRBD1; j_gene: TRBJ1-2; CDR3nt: TGTGCCTGGGGTTCCGGACAGGGCCTTAAGCTCTTTGGCTACACCTTC; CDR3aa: CAWGSGQGLKLFGYTF
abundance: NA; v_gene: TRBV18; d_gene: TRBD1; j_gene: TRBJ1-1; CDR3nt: TGTGCCAGCTCACCACCCCAGGGACAGACCAAAATGAACACTGAAGCTTTCTTT; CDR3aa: CASSPPQGQTKMNTEAFF
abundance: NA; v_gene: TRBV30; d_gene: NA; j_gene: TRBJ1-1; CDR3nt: TGTGCCTGGTGCACCGGGGGGAACACTGAAGCTTTCTTT; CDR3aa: CAWCTGGNTEAFF
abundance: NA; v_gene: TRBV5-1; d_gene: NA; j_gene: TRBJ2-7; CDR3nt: TGCGCCAGCAGTCCTTTTGGGCTAACCTACGAGCAGTACTTC; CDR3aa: CASSPFGLTYEQYF
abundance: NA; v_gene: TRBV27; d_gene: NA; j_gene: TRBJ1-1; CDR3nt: TGTGCCAGCAGTTTTCGACCGTCGGGAAGGAACACTGAAGCTTTCTTT; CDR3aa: CASSFRPSGRNTEAFF
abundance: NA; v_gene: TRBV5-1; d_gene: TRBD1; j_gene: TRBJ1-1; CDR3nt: TGCGCCAGCAGCCCCGGGACCGGGACAGGGGTGGGGATTCTGAACACTGAAGCTTTCTTT; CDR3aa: CASSPGTGTGVGILNTEAFF
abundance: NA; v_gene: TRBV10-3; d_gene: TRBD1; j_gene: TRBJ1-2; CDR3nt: TGTGCCATCAGATTGGGACAGGGGGCGAGTGGCTACACCTTC; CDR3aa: CAIRLGQGASGYTF
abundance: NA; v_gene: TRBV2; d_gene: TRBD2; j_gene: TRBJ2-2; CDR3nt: TGTGCCAGCAGCCCGGGACTAGCGGGCGTTAACACCGGGGAGCTGTTTTTT; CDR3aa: CASSPGLAGVNTGELFF
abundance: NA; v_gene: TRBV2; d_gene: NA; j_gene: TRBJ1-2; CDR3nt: TGTGCCAGCAGTCCCAGTTTTGCCTATGGCTACACCTTC; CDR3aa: CASSPSFAYGYTF
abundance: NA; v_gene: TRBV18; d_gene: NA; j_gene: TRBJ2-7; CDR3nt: TGTGCCAGCTCACCCCAGGGTGGGTACGAGCAGTACTTC; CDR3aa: CASSPQGGYEQYF
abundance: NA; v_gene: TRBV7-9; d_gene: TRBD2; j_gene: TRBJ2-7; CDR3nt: TGTGCCAGCAGCTTAAGCGGGGGGAACTACGAGCAGTACTTC; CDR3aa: CASSLSGGNYEQYF
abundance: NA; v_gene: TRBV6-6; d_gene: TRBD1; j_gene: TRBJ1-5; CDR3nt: TGTGCCAGCAGACAGGGGGCCGGGATTCAGCCCCAGCATTTT; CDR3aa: CASRQGAGIQPQHF
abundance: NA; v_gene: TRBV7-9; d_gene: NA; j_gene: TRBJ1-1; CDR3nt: TGTGCCAGCAGCCGTGGGAGTGAAGCTTTCTTT; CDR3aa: CASSRGSEAFF
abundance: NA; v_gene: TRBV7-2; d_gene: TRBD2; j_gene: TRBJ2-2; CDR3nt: TGTGCCAGCACTAGAACGGGACTAGCGGGGGGGCGCACCGGGGAGCTGTTTTTT; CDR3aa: CASTRTGLAGGRTGELFF
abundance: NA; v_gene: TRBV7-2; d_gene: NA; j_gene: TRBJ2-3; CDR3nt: TGTGCCAGCAGCTTAGGATTGGTTAGAGGCACAGATACGCAGTATTTT; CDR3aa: CASSLGLVRGTDTQYF
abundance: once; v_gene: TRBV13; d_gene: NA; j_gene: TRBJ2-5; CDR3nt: TGTGCCAGCAGCTTATATCGAGAGACCCAGTACTTC; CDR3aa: CASSLYRETQYF
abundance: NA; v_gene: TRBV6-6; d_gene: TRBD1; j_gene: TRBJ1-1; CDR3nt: TGTGCCAGCAGTTACCAGGGGGGTGCTTTCTTT; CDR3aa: CASSYQGGAFF
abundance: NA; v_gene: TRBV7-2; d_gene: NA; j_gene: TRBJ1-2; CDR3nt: TGTGCCAGCAGCTTAGTCCACCTAAACCCTCGGGACTCTGGCTACACCTTC; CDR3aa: CASSLVHLNPRDSGYTF
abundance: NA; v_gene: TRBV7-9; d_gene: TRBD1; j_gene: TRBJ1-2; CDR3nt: TGTGCCAGCAGCAGGTCCGGGACAGAATATGGCTACACCTTC; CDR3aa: CASSRSGTEYGYTF
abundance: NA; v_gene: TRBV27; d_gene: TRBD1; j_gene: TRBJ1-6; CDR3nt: TGTGCCAGCGGTAGGGACAGGAGTTCACCCCTCCACTTT; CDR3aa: CASGRDRSSPLHF
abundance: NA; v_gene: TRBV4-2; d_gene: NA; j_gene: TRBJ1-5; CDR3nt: TGTGCCAGCAGCCAAGATTCTCGGGCAGGGCATAGCAATCAGCCCCAGCATTTT; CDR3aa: CASSQDSRAGHSNQPQHF
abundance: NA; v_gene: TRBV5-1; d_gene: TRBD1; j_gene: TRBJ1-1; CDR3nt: TGCGCCAGCAGCCTGGCTGGGACAGCCGGCACTGAAGCTTTCTTT; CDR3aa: CASSLAGTAGTEAFF
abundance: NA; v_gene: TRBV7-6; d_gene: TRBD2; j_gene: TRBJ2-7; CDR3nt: TGTGCCAGCAGCTTAGCCGCGGGAGGGACCGACGAGCAGTACTTC; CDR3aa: CASSLAAGGTDEQYF
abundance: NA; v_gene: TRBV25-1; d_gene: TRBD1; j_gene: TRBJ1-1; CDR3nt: TGTGCCAGCAGTGATAAAAGGGGGCTGAACACTGAAGCTTTCTTT; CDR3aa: CASSDKRGLNTEAFF
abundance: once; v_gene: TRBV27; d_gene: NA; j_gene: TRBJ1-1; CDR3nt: TGTGCCAGCAGTTTGATGTACCTGGGAGACACTGAAGCTTTCTTT; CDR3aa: CASSLMYLGDTEAFF
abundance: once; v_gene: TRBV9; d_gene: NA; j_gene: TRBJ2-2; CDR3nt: TGTGCCAGCAGCGGAGTTTCACTGCCCACCGGGGAGCTGTTTTTT; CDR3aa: CASSGVSLPTGELFF
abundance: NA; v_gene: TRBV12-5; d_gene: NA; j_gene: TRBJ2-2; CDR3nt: TGTGCTAGTGGCTCCCGAGGGGGGGGGCCCAACACCGGGGAGCTGTTTTTT; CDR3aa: CASGSRGGGPNTGELFF
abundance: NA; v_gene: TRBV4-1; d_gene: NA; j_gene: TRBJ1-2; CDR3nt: TGCGCCAGCAGCCAAGGTTCATCAGCTAACTATGGCTACACCTTC; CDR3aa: CASSQGSSANYGYTF
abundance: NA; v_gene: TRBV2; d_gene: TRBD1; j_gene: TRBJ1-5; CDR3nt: TGTGCCAGCCAAGCGACAGGGCCTAATCAGCCCCAGCATTTT; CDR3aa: CASQATGPNQPQHF
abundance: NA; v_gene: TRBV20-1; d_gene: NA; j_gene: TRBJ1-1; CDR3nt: TGCAGTGCTAGTAGGGGTCCTGAAGCTTTCTTT; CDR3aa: CSASRGPEAFF
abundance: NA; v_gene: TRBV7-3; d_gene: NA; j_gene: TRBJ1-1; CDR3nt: TGTGCCAGCAGCCGGGCGGGAGGCGACACTGAAGCTTTCTTT; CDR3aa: CASSRAGGDTEAFF
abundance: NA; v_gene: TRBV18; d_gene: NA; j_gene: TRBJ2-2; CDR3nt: TGTGCCAGCTCACCACGGGCAGGGGTCTATGTGGACACCGGGGAGCTGTTTTTT; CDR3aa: CASSPRAGVYVDTGELFF
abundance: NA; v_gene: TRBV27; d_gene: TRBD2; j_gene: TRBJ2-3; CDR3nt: TGTGCCAGCAGTTTCTCGACTAGCGGGGGAGGATATACGCAGTATTTT; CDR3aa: CASSFSTSGGGYTQYF
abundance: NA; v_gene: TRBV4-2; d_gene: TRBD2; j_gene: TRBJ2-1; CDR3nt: TGTGCCAGCAGCCAAGAGGTACTAGCGGGGGGGCTTGAGCAGTTCTTC; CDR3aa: CASSQEVLAGGLEQFF
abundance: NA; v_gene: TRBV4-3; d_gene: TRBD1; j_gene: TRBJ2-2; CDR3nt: TGCGCCAGCAGCCAAGTGGACAGGGGAGGCACCGGGGAGCTGTTTTTT; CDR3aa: CASSQVDRGGTGELFF
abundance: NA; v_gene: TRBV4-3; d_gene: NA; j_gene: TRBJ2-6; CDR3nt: TGCGCCAGCAGCCAAGGGGTCGGGGCTGGGGCCAACGTCCTGACTTTC; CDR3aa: CASSQGVGAGANVLTF
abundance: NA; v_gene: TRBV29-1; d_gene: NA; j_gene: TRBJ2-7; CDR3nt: TGCAGCGCGCGGGGCGGTCCCTACGAGCAGTACTTC; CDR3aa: CSARGGPYEQYF
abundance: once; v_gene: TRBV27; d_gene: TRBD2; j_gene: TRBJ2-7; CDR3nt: TGTGCCAGCAGCCCAAGACTAGCTCCCCGGTACGAGCAGTACTTC; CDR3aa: CASSPRLAPRYEQYF
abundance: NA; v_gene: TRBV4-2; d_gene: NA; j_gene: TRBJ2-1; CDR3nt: TGTGCCAGCAGCCATCCGACTAGTGGCTTTTTTCATGAGCAGTTCTTC; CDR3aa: CASSHPTSGFFHEQFF
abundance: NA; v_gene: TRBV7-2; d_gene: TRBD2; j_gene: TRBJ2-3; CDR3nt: TGTGCCAGCAGCTTAGCGGGGGGGTCAGATACGCAGTATTTT; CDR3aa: CASSLAGGSDTQYF
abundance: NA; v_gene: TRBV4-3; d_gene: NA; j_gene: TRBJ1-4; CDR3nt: TGCGCCAGCAGCCAAGGTTTACCCGCCCAGGGCTATGAAAAACTGTTTTTT; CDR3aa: CASSQGLPAQGYEKLFF